The present TCR beta chain was sequenced within a study of immune cell composition in non-small cell lung cancer. The study's findings and limits: About 80% of squamous and under 35% of adenocarcinoma cases had tumour-associated clones >0.5%. Adenocarcinomas with higher top tumour-associated clone frequency had more reactive TILs.

Germline-derived CDR1 and CDR2 are SGDLS and YYNGEE. The V gene end was trimmed by 4 bases and the J gene end by 8 bases; junction bases not matched to a gene: 10. This CDR3 comprises 15 residues. Profiling relied on immunoSEQ multiplex PCR, and the TCRdb table lists in-frame clones only, not all of them. The data show around 10,000 clones, 55% to 75% seen once. This clone was seen just once. The antigen remains unidentified. The chain uses TRBV9 and TRBJ2-3; 10 bases map to TRBD2. The specimen was lung tumor tissue. The source is a human donor with non-small cell lung cancer. This CDR3 reads CASSIRTSGLGTQYF. The CDR3 DNA is TGTGCCAGCAGCATACGGACTAGCGGACTTGGTACGCAGTATTTT.